This TCR beta chain was identified in a study of blood T cell repertoires in COVID-19. Across the whole study: T cells, B-cell-depleted T cells, or PBMCs provided the cDNA or gDNA that served as material.

Clones were read by immunoSEQ multiplex PCR, and TCRdb kept only the in-frame ones, dropping some. The sample yields just over 250,000 clones, 70% to 90% seen once. The origin of this receptor is a woman between 50 and 59 years old with acute or convalescent COVID-19. Input material: peripheral blood.

The CDR3, as DNA: TGCGCCAGCAGCCACAACTCCGGGACAGGGGTCTACGAGCAGTACTTC. Encoded protein: CASSHNSGTGVYEQYF. The chain joins TRBV4-1 to TRBJ2-7, with 10 bases lining up with TRBD1. The CDR3 consists of 16 residues. Germline assignment: CDR1 MGHRA and CDR2 YSYEKL. The trim removed 3 bases at V and 3 bases at J, leaving 8 bases unmatched.